Below are 9 T cell receptor beta chains sequenced from a single sample in a study of radiation and T cells in renal cell carcinoma. Libraries were prepared by immunoSEQ multiplex PCR; TCRdb keeps only in-frame clonotypes and omits some of them. This sample has tens of thousands of clones, with roughly four fifths found just once. As for time point: blood 2 weeks post-SBRT. Described treatment: 15 Gy SBRT to primary tumor, nephrectomy 4 weeks later. Sample: blood, taken from a patient whose treatment included radiotherapy and nephrectomy. These receptors were taken from a man between 60 and 75 years old with renal cell carcinoma.

This rearrangement joins TRBV4-1 to TRBJ1-2, with D unclear. V was pared by 0 bases and J by 4 bases, with 15 bases between. Germline V gene sequence: CDR1 MGHRA, CDR2 YSYEKL. The CDR3 extends over 16 amino acids. The CDR3 DNA is TGCGCCAGCAGCCAAGATATTTGGGCTAGTAGCTATGGCTACACCTTC. Translated: CASSQDIWASSYGYTF.

The chain joins TRBV10-3 to TRBJ1-1; D is undetermined. CDR1 is ENHRY, CDR2 SYGVKD, per germline. The CDR3 loop spans 13 amino acids. V was trimmed by 0 bases and J by 4 bases, leaving 6 bases between them. Written as DNA, the CDR3 is TGTGCCATCAGTGAGTCTATGGGCACTGAAGCTTTCTTT. Translation: CAISESMGTEAFF.

The chain joins TRBV4-3 to TRBJ2-3; D perhaps matches TRBD1 (5 bases). In germline, CDR1 is LGHNA, CDR2 YSLEER. V was clipped by 1 base and J by 9 bases, with 14 bases between them. This CDR3 spans 14 amino acids. CDR3 sequence reads: CASSQGLLSGTQYF. DNA of the CDR3: TGCGCCAGCAGCCAAGGACTGCTCTCAGGGACGCAGTATTTT.

There are a few counts of this clone. The chain is built from TRBV28 and TRBJ2-1; the D gene could be TRBD1 or TRBD2 (5 bases each). Trimming stripped 5 bases from V and 5 bases from J, with 7 bases between. The CDR3 is made up of 12 amino acids. CDR1 MDHEN and CDR2 SYDVKM come from the germline V gene. The CDR3 nucleotides read TGTGCCAGCAGTGAGGGGAACAATGAGCAGTTCTTC. Its translation is CASSEGNNEQFF.

The chain uses TRBV10-3 and TRBJ2-3; TRBD2 is a possible D gene (6 bases). Trimming removed 5 bases from V and 2 bases from J, with 14 bases in between. CDR1 and CDR2 from the germline V gene are ENHRY and SYGVKD. The CDR3 runs to 15 residues. The CDR3 reads CAISSLGLATDTQYF. CDR3 bases: TGTGCCATCAGTTCCTTGGGACTGGCCACAGATACGCAGTATTTT.

This chain joins TRBV10-3 and TRBJ2-2; TRBD1 matches 8 bases. V was pared by 5 bases and J by 6 bases, with 8 bases of the junction left unmatched. The CDR3 length is 15 residues. Germline V CDR1 and CDR2: ENHRY, SYGVKD. As DNA, the CDR3 is TGTGCCATCAGTCCGGGACAGGCGGCTGCCGGGGAGCTGTTTTTT. It encodes CAISPGQAAAGELFF.

The V and J genes are TRBV6-1 and TRBJ2-7; 7 bases are shared with TRBD1. With 6 bases clipped from V and 4 bases from J, the junction kept 9 bases outside the gene matches. This CDR3 has 14 residues. Germline V gives CDR1 MNHNS, CDR2 SASEGT. CDR3 sequence (DNA): TGTGCCAGCAGGGCGACAGGGAAAAGGTACGAGCAGTACGTC. Its protein product is CASRATGKRYEQYV.

The CDR3 region is CASSLEILNYGYTF. As DNA, the CDR3 is TGTGCCAGCAGCTTGGAGATCCTTAACTATGGCTACACCTTC. J is TRBJ1-2 and V is TRBV5-4; D is unresolved. The V gene's germline CDR1 is SGHNT and CDR2 YYREEE (reference sequence). The germline V and J ends were trimmed by 0 bases and 1 base, with 7 bases remaining between them. The CDR3 contains 14 residues.

This clone showed up just a few times. This chain links TRBV19 with TRBJ2-5; 12 bases line up with TRBD2. Germline trimming cut 4 bases from V and 10 bases from J; bases unmatched to any gene: 10. Germline CDR1 reads LNHDA; CDR2 reads SQIVND (reference sequence). This CDR3 spans 15 amino acids. In DNA form, the CDR3 reads TGTGCCAGTAGTAAAAGGACTAGCGGGAACTCAGGCCAGTACTTC. Protein sequence: CASSKRTSGNSGQYF.